This section outlines one TCR beta chain sequence together with its context. This CDR3 has 10 residues. The ends were cut back, 0 bases at V and 8 bases at J, with 4 bases in the middle. Germline V lookup: CDR1 DFQATT, CDR2 SNEGSKA (reference sequence). Original methodology: Reference gene primer amplification in the assay estimated nucleated cell counts. The method was immunoSEQ multiplex PCR; TCRdb's version includes in-frame clones alone and lacks a portion of them. V and J calls and clone size are those listed in that table; D and trimming were worked out from the DNA. The sample carries roughly 100,000 clones, 87% recorded once. This record comes from a study of blood T cell repertoires in COVID-19. Study information: Sources were T cells, B-cell-depleted T cells, or PBMCs; the material itself was cDNA or gDNA.

This TCR was sampled from a woman between 50 and 59 years old with COVID-19, enrolled during active disease. The sample comprised peripheral blood. The chain links TRBV20-1 to TRBJ1-2; no clear D gene. The CDR3 nucleotides read TGCAGTGCTAGAGAGGGCGGCTACACCTTC. Translation: CSAREGGYTF.